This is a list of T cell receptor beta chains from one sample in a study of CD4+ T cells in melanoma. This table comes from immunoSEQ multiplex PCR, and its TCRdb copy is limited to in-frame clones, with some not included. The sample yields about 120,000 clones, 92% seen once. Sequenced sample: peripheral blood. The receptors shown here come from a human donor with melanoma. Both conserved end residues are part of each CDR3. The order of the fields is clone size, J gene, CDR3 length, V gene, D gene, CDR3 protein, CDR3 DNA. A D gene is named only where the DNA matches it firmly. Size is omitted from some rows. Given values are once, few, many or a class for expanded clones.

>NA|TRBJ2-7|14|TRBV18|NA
CASSPQVPGSEQYF
TGTGCCAGCTCACCACAAGTTCCCGGAAGTGAGCAGTACTTC
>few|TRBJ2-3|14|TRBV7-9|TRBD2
CASSLGGGRDTQYF
TGTGCCAGCAGCTTGGGGGGAGGGAGAGATACGCAGTATTTT
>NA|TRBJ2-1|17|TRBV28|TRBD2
CASSSRRGGSTGNEQFF
TGTGCCAGCAGTTCCCGCCGGGGGGGCAGCACAGGCAATGAGCAGTTCTTC
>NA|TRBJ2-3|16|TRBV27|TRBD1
CASRPLKGQGRDTQYF
TGTGCCAGCCGGCCTCTCAAGGGACAGGGGAGAGATACGCAGTATTTT
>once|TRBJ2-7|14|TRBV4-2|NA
CASSPAAMTGEQYF
TGTGCCAGCAGCCCCGCCGCCATGACGGGCGAGCAGTACTTC
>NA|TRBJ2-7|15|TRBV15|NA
CATSRGTGTTYEQYF
TGTGCCACCAGTAGGGGAACAGGAACAACCTACGAGCAGTACTTC
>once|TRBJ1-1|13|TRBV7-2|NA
CASSLARQMEAFF
TGTGCAAGCAGCCTGGCACGTCAGATGGAAGCTTTCTTT
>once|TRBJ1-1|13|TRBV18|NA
CASSGTGGSEAFF
TGTGCCAGCTCAGGGACGGGGGGCAGTGAAGCTTTCTTT
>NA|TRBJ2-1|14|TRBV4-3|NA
CASSQDWSYNEQFF
TGCGCCAGCAGCCAAGATTGGTCCTACAATGAGCAGTTCTTC
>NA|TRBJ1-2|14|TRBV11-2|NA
CASSLVGQGYGYTF
TGTGCCAGCAGCTTGGTAGGGCAGGGCTATGGCTACACCTTC
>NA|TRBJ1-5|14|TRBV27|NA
CASSPNREEEPQHF
TGTGCCAGCAGTCCGAACAGGGAGGAGGAGCCCCAGCATTTT
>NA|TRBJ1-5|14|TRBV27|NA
CASSNDRSNQPQHF
TGTGCCAGCAGTAACGACAGATCGAATCAGCCCCAGCATTTT
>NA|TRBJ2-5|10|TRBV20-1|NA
CSALTETQYF
TGCAGTGCGCTCACGGAGACCCAGTACTTC
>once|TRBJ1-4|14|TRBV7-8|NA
CASSPRTDNEKLFF
TGTGCCAGCAGCCCCCGGACAGATAATGAAAAACTGTTTTTT
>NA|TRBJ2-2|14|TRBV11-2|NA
CASRLTRDTGELFF
TGTGCCAGCAGGTTGACTAGGGACACCGGGGAGCTGTTTTTT
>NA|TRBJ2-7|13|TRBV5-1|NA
CASSLRGGYEQYF
TGCGCCAGCAGCTTGAGAGGGGGCTACGAGCAGTACTTC
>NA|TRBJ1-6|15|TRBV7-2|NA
CASSLNSPKNSPLHF
TGTGCCAGCAGCTTAAATTCACCGAAGAATTCACCCCTCCACTTT
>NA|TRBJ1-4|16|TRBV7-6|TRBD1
CASSLAGTGGFGKLFF
TGTGCCAGCAGCTTGGCCGGGACAGGGGGCTTCGGGAAACTGTTTTTT
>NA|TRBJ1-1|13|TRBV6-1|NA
CASRGQANTEAFF
TGTGCCAGCAGGGGTCAGGCGAACACTGAAGCTTTCTTT
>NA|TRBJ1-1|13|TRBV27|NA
CASRTWGGTEAFF
TGTGCCAGCAGGACCTGGGGTGGGACTGAAGCTTTCTTT
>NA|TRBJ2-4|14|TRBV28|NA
CASRRFRDIDIQYF
TGTGCCAGCAGGAGATTTCGGGACATAGATATTCAGTACTTC
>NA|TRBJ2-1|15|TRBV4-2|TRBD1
CASSLTGGAYNEQFF
TGTGCCAGCAGCCTGACAGGGGGAGCCTACAATGAGCAGTTCTTC
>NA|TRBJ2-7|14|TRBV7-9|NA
CASSLAQSSYEQYF
TGTGCCAGCAGCTTAGCGCAAAGCTCCTACGAGCAGTACTTC
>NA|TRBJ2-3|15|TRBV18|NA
CASSPPSLPTDTQYF
TGTGCCAGCTCACCACCCTCCCTACCCACGGATACGCAGTATTTT
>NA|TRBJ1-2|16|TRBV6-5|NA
CASSYSALSHGYGYTF
TGTGCCAGCAGTTACTCGGCCCTTTCTCATGGCTATGGCTACACCTTC
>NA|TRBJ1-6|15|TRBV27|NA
CASSLSRQENSPLHF
TGTGCCAGCAGTTTATCAAGACAGGAGAATTCACCCCTCCACTTT
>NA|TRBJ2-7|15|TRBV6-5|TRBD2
CASSSTSGSSYEQYF
TGTGCCAGCAGTTCCACTAGCGGGAGCTCCTACGAGCAGTACTTC
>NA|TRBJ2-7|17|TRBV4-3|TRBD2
CASSQDGGSGSSYEQYF
TGCGCCAGCAGCCAAGATGGGGGTAGCGGGAGCTCCTACGAGCAGTACTTC
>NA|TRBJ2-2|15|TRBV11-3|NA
CASSRGLENTGELFF
TGTGCCAGCAGCCGGGGACTCGAAAACACCGGGGAGCTGTTTTTT
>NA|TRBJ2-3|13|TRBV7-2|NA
CASSPGLADTQYF
TGTGCCAGCAGCCCGGGATTAGCAGATACGCAGTATTTT
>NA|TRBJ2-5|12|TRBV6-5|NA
CARGHGQETQYF
TGTGCCAGGGGACACGGCCAAGAGACCCAGTACTTC
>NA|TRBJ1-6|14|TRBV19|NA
CASSSTIGWSPLHF
TGTGCCAGTAGCTCAACGATAGGGTGGTCACCCCTCCACTTT
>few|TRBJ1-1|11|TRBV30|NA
CAWREAGEAFF
TGTGCCTGGAGGGAGGCGGGTGAAGCTTTCTTT
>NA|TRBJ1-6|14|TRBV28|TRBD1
CASSSGQGNSPLHF
TGTGCCAGCAGTTCCGGACAGGGCAATTCACCCCTCCACTTT
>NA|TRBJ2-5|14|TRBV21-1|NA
CASNPPERRETQYF
TGTGCCAGCAACCCTCCGGAGAGGAGAGAGACCCAGTACTTC
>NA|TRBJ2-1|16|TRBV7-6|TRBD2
CASSFPYSGRGNEQFF
TGTGCCAGCAGCTTCCCTTATAGCGGGAGGGGCAATGAGCAGTTCTTC
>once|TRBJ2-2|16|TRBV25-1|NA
CASSEVARESAGELFF
TGTGCCAGCAGTGAAGTAGCACGGGAAAGTGCCGGGGAGCTGTTTTTT
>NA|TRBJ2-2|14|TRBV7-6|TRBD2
CASTIAGGTGELFF
TGTGCCAGCACCATAGCCGGGGGGACCGGGGAGCTGTTTTTT
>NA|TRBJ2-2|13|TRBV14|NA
CASSQRPAGELFF
TGTGCCAGCAGCCAACGTCCGGCCGGGGAGCTGTTTTTT
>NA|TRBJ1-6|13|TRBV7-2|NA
CASSGYRDSPLHF
TGTGCCAGCAGCGGCTACAGGGATTCACCCCTCCACTTT
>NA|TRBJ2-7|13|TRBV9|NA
CASSLGVYYEQYF
TGTGCCAGCAGTCTCGGGGTCTACTACGAGCAGTACTTC
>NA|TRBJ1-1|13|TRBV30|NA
CAWDRLGNTEAFF
TGTGCCTGGGATAGACTGGGGAACACTGAAGCTTTCTTT
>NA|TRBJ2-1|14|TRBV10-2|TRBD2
CASSKTSGLNEQFF
TGCGCCAGCAGTAAGACTAGCGGACTCAATGAGCAGTTCTTC
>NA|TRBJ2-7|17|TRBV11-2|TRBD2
CASSPRSYGRITYEQYF
TGTGCCAGCAGCCCGCGGTCCTACGGGAGGATCACCTACGAGCAGTACTTC
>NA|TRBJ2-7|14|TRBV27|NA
CASSFIQESYEQYF
TGTGCCAGCAGTTTTATCCAGGAATCCTACGAGCAGTACTTC
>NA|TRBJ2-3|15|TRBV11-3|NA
CASSLGERSTDTQYF
TGTGCCAGCAGCTTAGGGGAGAGGAGCACAGATACGCAGTATTTT
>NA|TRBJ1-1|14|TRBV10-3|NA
CAISESADNTEAFF
TGTGCCATCAGTGAGTCTGCTGACAACACTGAAGCTTTCTTT
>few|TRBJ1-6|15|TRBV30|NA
CAWSAPRANNSPLHF
TGTGCCTGGAGTGCCCCCAGGGCCAACAATTCACCCCTCCACTTT
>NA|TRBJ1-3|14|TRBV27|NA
CASRSWSSGNTIYF
TGTGCCAGCAGAAGCTGGAGCTCTGGAAACACCATATATTTT
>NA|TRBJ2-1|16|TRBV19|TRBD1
CASSIDARQGYNEQFF
TGTGCCAGTAGTATAGATGCGAGACAGGGCTACAATGAGCAGTTCTTC